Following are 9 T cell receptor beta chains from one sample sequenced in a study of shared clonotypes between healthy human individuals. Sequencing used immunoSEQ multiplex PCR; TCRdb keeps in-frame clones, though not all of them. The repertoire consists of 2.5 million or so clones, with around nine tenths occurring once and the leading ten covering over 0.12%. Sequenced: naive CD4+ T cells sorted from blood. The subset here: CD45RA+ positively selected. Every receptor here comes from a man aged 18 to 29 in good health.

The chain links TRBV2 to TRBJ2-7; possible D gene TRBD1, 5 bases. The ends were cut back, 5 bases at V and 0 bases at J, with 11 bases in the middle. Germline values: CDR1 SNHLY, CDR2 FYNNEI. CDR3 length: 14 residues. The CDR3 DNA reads TGTGCCAGCAGTCCCCTGACAGTCTCCTACGAGCAGTACTTC. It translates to CASSPLTVSYEQYF.

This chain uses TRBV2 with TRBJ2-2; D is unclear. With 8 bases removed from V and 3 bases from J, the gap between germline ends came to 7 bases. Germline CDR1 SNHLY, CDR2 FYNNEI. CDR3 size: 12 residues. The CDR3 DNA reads TGTGCCAGCGACCGGGACACCGGGGAGCTGTTTTTT. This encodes CASDRDTGELFF.

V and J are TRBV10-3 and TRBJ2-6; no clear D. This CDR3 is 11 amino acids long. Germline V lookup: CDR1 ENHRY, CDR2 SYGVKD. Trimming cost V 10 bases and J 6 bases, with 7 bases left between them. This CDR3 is CATAEANVLTF. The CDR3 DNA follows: TGTGCCACCGCCGAGGCCAACGTCCTGACTTTC.

The CDR3 DNA follows: TGTGCCAGCAGCTTAGACAGGGCGGCCACTGAAGCTTTCTTT. Translating it yields CASSLDRAATEAFF. The rearrangement joins TRBV11-2 to TRBJ1-1; maybe TRBD1 (5 bases). The germline V gene encodes CDR1 SGHAT and CDR2 FQNNGV. The V gene lost 0 bases and the J gene lost 4 bases, with 9 bases spanning the gap. This CDR3 comprises 14 residues.

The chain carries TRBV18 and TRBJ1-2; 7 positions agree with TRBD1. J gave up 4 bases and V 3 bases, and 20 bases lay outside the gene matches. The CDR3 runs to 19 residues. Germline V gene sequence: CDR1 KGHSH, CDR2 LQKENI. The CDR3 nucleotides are TGTGCCAGCTCACCTCGGGGCGAGCCAGGAGGGGGCCGAAGCTATGGCTACACCTTC. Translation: CASSPRGEPGGGRSYGYTF. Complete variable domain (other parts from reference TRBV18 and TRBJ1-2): NAGVMQNPRHLVRRRGQEARLRCSPMKGHSHVYWYRQLPEEGLKFMVYLQKENIIDESGMPKERFSAEFPKEGPSILRIQQVVRGDSAAYFCASSPRGEPGGGRSYGYTFGSGTRLTVV.

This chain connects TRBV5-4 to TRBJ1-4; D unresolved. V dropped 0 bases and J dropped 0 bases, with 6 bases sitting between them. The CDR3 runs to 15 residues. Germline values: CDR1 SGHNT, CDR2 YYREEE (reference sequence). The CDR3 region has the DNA TGTGCCAGCAGCTTGGGAATAGCAACTAATGAAAAACTGTTTTTT. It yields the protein CASSLGIATNEKLFF.

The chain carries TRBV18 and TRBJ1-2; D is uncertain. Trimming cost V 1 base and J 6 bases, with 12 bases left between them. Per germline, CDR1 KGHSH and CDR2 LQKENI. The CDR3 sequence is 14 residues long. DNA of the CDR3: TGTGCCAGCTCACCACTCGAGACTTTGGATGGCTACACCTTC. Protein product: CASSPLETLDGYTF.

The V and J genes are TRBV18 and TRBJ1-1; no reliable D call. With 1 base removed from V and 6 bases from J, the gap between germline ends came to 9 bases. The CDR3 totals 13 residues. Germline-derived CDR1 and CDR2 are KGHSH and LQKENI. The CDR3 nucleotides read TGTGCCAGCTCACCACTGTTAAATGCTGAAGCTTTCTTT. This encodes CASSPLLNAEAFF.

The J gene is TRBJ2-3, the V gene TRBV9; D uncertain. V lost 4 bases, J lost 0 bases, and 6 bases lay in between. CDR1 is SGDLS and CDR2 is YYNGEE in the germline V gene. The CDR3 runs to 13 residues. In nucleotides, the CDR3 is TGTGCCAGCAGCAAAACTAGCACAGATACGCAGTATTTT. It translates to CASSKTSTDTQYF.